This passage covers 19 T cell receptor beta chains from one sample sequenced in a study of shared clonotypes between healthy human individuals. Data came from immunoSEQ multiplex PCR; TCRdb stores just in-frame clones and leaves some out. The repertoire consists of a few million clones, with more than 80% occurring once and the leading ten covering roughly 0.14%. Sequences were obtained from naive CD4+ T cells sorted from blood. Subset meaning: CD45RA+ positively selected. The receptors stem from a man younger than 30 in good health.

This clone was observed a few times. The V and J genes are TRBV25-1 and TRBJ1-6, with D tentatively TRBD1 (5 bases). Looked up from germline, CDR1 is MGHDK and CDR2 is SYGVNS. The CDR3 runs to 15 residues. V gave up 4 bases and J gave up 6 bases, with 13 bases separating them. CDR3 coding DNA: TGTGCCAGCAGTGGGAGCAGGGTGGGTAATTCACCCCTCCACTTT. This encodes CASSGSRVGNSPLHF. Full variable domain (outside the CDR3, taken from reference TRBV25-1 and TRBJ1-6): EADIYQTPRYLVIGTGKKITLECSQTMGHDKMYWYQQDPGMELHLIHYSYGVNSTEKGDLSSESTVSRIRTEHFPLTLESARPSHTSQYLCASSGSRVGNSPLHFGNGTRLTVT.

The CDR3 loop is CSVGPGVGELFF. In DNA form, the CDR3 reads TGCAGCGTTGGTCCAGGGGTCGGGGAGCTGTTTTTT. The V gene is TRBV29-1, the J gene TRBJ2-2; tentative D call: TRBD1 (6 bases). Trimming removed 4 bases at V and 7 bases at J, with 10 bases between. Looked up from germline, CDR1 is SQVTM and CDR2 is ANQGSEA. This CDR3 is 12 amino acids long.

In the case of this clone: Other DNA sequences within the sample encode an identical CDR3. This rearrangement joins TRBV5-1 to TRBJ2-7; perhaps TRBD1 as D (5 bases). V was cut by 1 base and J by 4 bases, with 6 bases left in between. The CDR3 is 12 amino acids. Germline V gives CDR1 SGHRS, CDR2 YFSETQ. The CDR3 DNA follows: TGCGCCAGCAGCTTGCAGGGTTACGAGCAGTACTTC. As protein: CASSLQGYEQYF.

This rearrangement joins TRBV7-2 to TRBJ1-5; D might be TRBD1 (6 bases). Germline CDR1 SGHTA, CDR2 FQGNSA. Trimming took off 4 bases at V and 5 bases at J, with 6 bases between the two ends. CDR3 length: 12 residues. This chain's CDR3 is CASSYRDQPQHF. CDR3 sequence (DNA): TGTGCCAGCAGCTACAGGGATCAGCCCCAGCATTTT.

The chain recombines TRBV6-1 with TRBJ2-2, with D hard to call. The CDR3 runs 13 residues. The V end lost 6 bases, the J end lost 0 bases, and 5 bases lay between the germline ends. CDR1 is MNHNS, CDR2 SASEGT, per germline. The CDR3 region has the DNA TGTGCCAGCAGGGACCCGAACACCGGGGAGCTGTTTTTT. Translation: CASRDPNTGELFF.

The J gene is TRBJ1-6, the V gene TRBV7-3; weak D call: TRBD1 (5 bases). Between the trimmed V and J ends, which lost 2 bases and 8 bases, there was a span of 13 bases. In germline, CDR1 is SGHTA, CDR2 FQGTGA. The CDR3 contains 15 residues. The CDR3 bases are TGTGCCAGCAGCTTATGGGGGGGATTAGATTCACCCCTCCACTTT. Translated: CASSLWGGLDSPLHF.

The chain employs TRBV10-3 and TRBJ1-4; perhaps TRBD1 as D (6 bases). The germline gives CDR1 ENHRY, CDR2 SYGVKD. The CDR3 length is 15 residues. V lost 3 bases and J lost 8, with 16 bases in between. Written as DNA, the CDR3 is TGTGCCATCAGTGATTCGGCAATCCAGGGGGAAAAACTGTTTTTT. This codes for CAISDSAIQGEKLFF.

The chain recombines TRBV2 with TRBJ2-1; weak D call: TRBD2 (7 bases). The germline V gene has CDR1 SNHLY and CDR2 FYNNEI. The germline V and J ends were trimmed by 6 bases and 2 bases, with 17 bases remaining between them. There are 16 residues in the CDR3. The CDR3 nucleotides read TGTGCCAGCAGAGTTCGGAGCGGGACAACCTACAATGAGCAGTTCTTC. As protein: CASRVRSGTTYNEQFF.

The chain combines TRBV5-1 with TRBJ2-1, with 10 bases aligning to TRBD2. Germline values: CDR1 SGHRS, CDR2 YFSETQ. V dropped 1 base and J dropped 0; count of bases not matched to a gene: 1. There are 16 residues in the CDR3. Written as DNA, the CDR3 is TGCGCCAGCAGCTTGCTAGCGGGGGCCTCCTACAATGAGCAGTTCTTC. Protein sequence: CASSLLAGASYNEQFF.

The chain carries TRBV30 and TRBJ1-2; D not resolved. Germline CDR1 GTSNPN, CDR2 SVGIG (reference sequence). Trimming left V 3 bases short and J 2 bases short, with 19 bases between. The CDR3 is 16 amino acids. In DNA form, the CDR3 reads TGTGCCTGGAGGAACCATGCCAGTTCTTCCAACTATGGCTACACCTTC. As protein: CAWRNHASSSNYGYTF.

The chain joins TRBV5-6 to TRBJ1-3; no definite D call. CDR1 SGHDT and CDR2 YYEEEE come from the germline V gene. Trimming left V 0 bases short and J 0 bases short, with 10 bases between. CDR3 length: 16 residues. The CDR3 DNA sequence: TGTGCCAGCAGCTTGGCCATTACGGGCTCTGGAAACACCATATATTTT. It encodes CASSLAITGSGNTIYF.

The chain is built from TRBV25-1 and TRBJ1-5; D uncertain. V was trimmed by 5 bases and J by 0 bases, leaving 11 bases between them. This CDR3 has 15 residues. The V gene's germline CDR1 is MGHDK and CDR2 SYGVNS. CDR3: CASSYQAYSNQPQHF. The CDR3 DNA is TGTGCCAGCAGTTATCAGGCTTATAGCAATCAGCCCCAGCATTTT. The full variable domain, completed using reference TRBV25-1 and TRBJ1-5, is EADIYQTPRYLVIGTGKKITLECSQTMGHDKMYWYQQDPGMELHLIHYSYGVNSTEKGDLSSESTVSRIRTEHFPLTLESARPSHTSQYLCASSYQAYSNQPQHFGDGTRLSIL.

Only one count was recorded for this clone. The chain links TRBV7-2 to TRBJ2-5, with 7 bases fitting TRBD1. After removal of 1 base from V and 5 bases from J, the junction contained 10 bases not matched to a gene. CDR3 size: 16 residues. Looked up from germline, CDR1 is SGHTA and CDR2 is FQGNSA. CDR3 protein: CASSLETGRRSETQYF. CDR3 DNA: TGTGCCAGCAGCTTAGAGACAGGGCGTCGGAGTGAGACCCAGTACTTC.

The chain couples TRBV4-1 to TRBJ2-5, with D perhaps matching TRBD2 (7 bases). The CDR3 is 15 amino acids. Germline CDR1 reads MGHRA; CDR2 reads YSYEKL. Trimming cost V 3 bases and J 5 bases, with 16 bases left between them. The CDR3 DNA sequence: TGCGCCAGCAGCCAGATTGGCGGGGGCGCGGAGACCCAGTACTTC. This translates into CASSQIGGGAETQYF.

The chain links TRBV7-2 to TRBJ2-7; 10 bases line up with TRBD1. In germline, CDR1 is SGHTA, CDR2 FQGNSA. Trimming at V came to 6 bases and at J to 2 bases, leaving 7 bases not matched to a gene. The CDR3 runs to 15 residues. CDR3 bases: TGTGCCAGCAGGCGGACAGGGGGATCAGCCTACGAGCAGTACTTC. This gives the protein CASRRTGGSAYEQYF. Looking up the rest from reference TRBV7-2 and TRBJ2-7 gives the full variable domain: GAGVSQSPSNKVTEKGKDVELRCDPISGHTALYWYRQSLGQGLEFLIYFQGNSAPDKSGLPSDRFSAERTGGSVSTLTIQRTQQEDSAVYLCASRRTGGSAYEQYFGPGTRLTVT.

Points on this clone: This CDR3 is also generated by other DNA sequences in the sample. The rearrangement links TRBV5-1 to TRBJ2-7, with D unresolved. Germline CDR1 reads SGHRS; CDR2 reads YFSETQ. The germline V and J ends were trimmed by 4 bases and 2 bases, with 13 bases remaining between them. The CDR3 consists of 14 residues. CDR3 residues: CASSPSTGTYEQYF. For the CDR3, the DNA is TGCGCCAGCAGCCCCTCTACTGGGACCTACGAGCAGTACTTC.

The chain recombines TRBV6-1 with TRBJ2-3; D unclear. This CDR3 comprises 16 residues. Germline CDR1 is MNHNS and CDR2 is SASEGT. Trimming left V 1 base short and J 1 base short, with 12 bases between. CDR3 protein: CASSEGTAPGTDTQYF. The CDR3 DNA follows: TGTGCCAGCAGTGAAGGAACAGCACCAGGCACAGATACGCAGTATTTT.

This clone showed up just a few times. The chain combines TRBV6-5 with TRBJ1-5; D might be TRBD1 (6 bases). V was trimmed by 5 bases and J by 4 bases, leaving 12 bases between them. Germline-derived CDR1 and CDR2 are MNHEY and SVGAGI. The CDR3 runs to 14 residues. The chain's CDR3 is CASSAGAPNQPQHF. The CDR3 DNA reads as TGTGCCAGCAGTGCAGGGGCACCTAATCAGCCCCAGCATTTT.

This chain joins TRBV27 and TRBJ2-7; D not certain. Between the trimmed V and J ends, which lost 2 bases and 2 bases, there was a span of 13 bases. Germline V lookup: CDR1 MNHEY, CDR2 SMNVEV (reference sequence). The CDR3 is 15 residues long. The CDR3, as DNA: TGTGCCAGCAGTTTAAAAGGCTACGTAGCCTACGAGCAGTACTTC. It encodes CASSLKGYVAYEQYF.